These 17 T cell receptor beta chains share one sample of origin, sequenced in a study of blood T cells in healthy people across ages (dated by TCRdb to between 2014 and 2017). Library method: 5' RACE. Sequencing was performed on an Illumina HiSeq 2500. A second PCR of roughly 6 to 11 cycles was run with a J-beta primer mix and a sample-barcoded 5' primer. In-frame beta chains were kept once TCRdb had trimmed the public reads at Q25 with fastp and called clones with MiXCR. Under each unique CDR3 protein, matching rows form one entry showing the most common genes and DNA. The sample has 600,000 or so distinct CDR3 sequences on record, about 30% of them singletons. Of the sample, approximately 14% falls within the top ten clones. The sequenced sample consisted of blood. These receptors came from a woman older than 75 in good health.

About this clonotype: This clone may be a read error of a much larger clone one base away. The chain joins TRBV2 to TRBJ1-5; D gene uncertain. Germline V gene sequence: CDR1 SNHLY, CDR2 FYNNEI. The CDR3 consists of 15 residues. V was pared by 8 bases and J by 4 bases, with 18 bases between. The CDR3 spells CASLRVRYGNQPQHF. The CDR3 DNA follows: TGTGCCAGCTTAAGGGTCCGCTACGGAAATCAGCCCCAGCATTTT.

A few counts support this clonotype. The chain is built from TRBV6-1 and TRBJ1-1; D unresolved. Between the trimmed V and J ends, which lost 4 bases and 3 bases, there was a span of 12 bases. The CDR3 length is 14 residues. Per germline, CDR1 MNHNS and CDR2 SASEGT. CDR3 DNA: TGTGCCAGCAGTGGATGGGCCGCGGACACTGAAGCTTTCTTT. Translation: CASSGWAADTEAFF.

This clonotype turned up a few times. With a much larger clone just one base away, this may be a read error. This rearrangement joins TRBV6-5 to TRBJ2-5; 12 nucleotides agree with TRBD1. CDR3 length equals 14 residues. Unmatched junction bases numbered 11, after V lost 7 bases and J lost 11 bases. CDR1 is MNHEY and CDR2 is SVGAGI in the germline V gene. In nucleotides, the CDR3 is TGTGCCAGCATCTCTGGGACAGGGGGCAATGAGCAGTACTTC. This encodes CASISGTGGNEQYF.

This clonotype was seen more than once but under ten times. The chain is built from TRBV5-4 and TRBJ1-1; D gene unclear. The length of the CDR3 is 15 residues. Per germline, CDR1 SGHNT and CDR2 YYREEE (reference sequence). V was trimmed by 1 base and J by 0 bases, leaving 10 bases between them. This CDR3 reads CASSLKTGLNTEAFF. The CDR3 coding sequence is TGTGCCAGCAGCTTGAAGACGGGTTTGAACACTGAAGCTTTCTTT.

This clonotype was seen ten or more times. The V gene is TRBV24-1, the J gene TRBJ2-7; 7 nucleotides agree with TRBD1. The CDR3 runs 15 residues. V shed 3 bases, J shed 5 bases, and the junction held 9 bases outside the gene matches. Germline V gene sequence: CDR1 KGHDR, CDR2 SFDVKD. The CDR3 here is CATSDPRTGEDEQYF. The DNA of the CDR3 is TGTGCCACCAGTGATCCCAGGACAGGAGAAGACGAGCAGTACTTC.

This clonotype came up many times. The J gene is TRBJ1-5, the V gene TRBV12-3 or TRBV12-4, with a tentative D call TRBD1 (5 bases). This CDR3 contains 17 residues. V was pared by 5 bases and J by 0 bases, with 17 bases between. The CDR3 reads CASSLFQGAFSNQPQHF. CDR3 bases: TGTGCCAGCAGTCTCTTTCAAGGGGCATTTAGCAATCAGCCCCAGCATTTT.

The J gene is TRBJ1-1, the V gene TRBV6-5; 7 nucleotides align to TRBD1. After removal of 1 base from V and 7 bases from J, the junction contained 6 bases not matched to a gene. Germline V lookup: CDR1 MNHEY, CDR2 SVGAGI. The CDR3 covers 14 residues. Here the CDR3 reads CASSYLGGLSEAFF. The CDR3, as DNA: TGTGCCAGCAGTTACTTAGGGGGCCTTAGTGAAGCTTTCTTT.

This clonotype was detected only a few times. The chain is built from TRBV3-1 and TRBJ2-1; 10 bases are shared with TRBD1. Germline V gives CDR1 LGHDT, CDR2 YNNKEL (reference sequence). The CDR3 totals 13 residues. Trimming cost V 9 bases and J 8 bases; bases outside gene matches: 7. CDR3 amino acids: CASETGGSDEQFF. The CDR3 DNA reads TGTGCCAGTGAGACAGGGGGCAGCGATGAGCAGTTCTTC.

The sample holds a few counts of this clonotype. This chain uses TRBV5-4 with TRBJ2-1; D is unclear. The CDR3 is 15 residues long. V was shortened by 2 bases and J by 3 bases, with 12 bases between the two germline ends. Germline loops: CDR1 SGHNT, CDR2 YYREEE (reference sequence). The CDR3 nucleotides are TGTGCCAGCAGCTTTAGTAGTGTGATCTACAATGAGCAGTTCTTC. It translates to CASSFSSVIYNEQFF.

This clonotype was seen a handful of times. The V and J genes are TRBV6-1 and TRBJ1-2; 12 nucleotides align to TRBD1. The CDR3 loop spans 14 amino acids. The trim removed 7 bases at V and 6 bases at J, leaving 6 bases unmatched. Germline V lookup: CDR1 MNHNS, CDR2 SASEGT. The CDR3 DNA reads as TGTGCCAGCACCGAGGGACAGGGGGCGAATGGCTACACCTTC. Its protein product is CASTEGQGANGYTF.

This rearrangement joins TRBV19 to TRBJ1-2; D might be TRBD1 (6 bases). The V end lost 10 bases, the J end lost 1 base, and 13 bases lay between the germline ends. There are 13 residues in the CDR3. Looked up from germline, CDR1 is LNHDA and CDR2 is SQIVND (reference sequence). Written as DNA, the CDR3 is TGTGCCACTAAGGACAGAGTTAACTATGGCTACACCTTC. The encoded protein is CATKDRVNYGYTF.

This clonotype was picked up many times. The chain uses TRBV10-3 and TRBJ1-1, with 7 bases matching TRBD1. Germline loops: CDR1 ENHRY, CDR2 SYGVKD. Trimming cost V 4 bases and J 0 bases; bases outside gene matches: 5. This CDR3 contains 15 residues. CDR3 coding DNA: TGTGCCATCAGTGCCGAACAGGGGCTGAACACTGAAGCTTTCTTT. It is translated as CAISAEQGLNTEAFF.

This clonotype was counted many times. CDR3 residues: CASSLRPSLYEQYF. In DNA, the CDR3 is TGCGCCAGCAGCTTGAGGCCCAGTCTCTACGAGCAGTACTTC. V and J are TRBV5-1 and TRBJ2-7; D not certain. The CDR3 extends over 14 amino acids. V lost 1 base, J lost 3 bases, and 11 bases lay in between. Germline loops: CDR1 SGHRS, CDR2 YFSETQ.

Worth noting for this clonotype: This clone may be a read error of a much larger clone one base away. The V and J genes are TRBV28 and TRBJ2-3; tentative D call: TRBD2 (7 bases). Looked up from germline, CDR1 is MDHEN and CDR2 is SYDVKM. This CDR3 has 15 amino acids. V lost 6 bases to trimming and J lost 4 bases, with 17 bases between them. The CDR3 sequence: CASSRGGGGADTQYF. The CDR3 bases are TGTGCCAGCAGCCGAGGGGGGGGCGGCGCAGATACGCAGTATTTT.

Of note for this clonotype: At one of its ends the junction is not consistent with the germline gene, which may arise from a read error. V usage is TRBV6-5 and J usage is TRBJ1-1; 10 bases fit TRBD1. The CDR3 has 13 amino acids. In germline, CDR1 is MNHEY, CDR2 SVGAGI. The CDR3 loop is CVSSYDRGLEAFF. CDR3 bases: TGTGTCAGCAGTTACGACAGGGGGCTGGAAGCTTTCTTT.

This clonotype was picked up many times. CDR3 nucleotides: TGCAGCGCCAAATTAGGGTCGTACGAGCAGTACTTC. The encoded protein is CSAKLGSYEQYF. This rearrangement joins TRBV29-1 to TRBJ2-7; no firm D call. The CDR3 sequence is 12 residues long. Per germline, CDR1 SQVTM and CDR2 ANQGSEA. V gave up 7 bases and J gave up 4 bases, with 14 bases separating them.

As to this clonotype: A much larger clone lies a single base off, so this may be a read error. The rearrangement joins TRBV18 to TRBJ2-7; D is uncertain. The end of the DNA aligns better with TRBJ2-5, so the J call may be wrong. CDR1 and CDR2 from the germline V gene are KGHSH and LQKENI. The CDR3 is 16 residues long. The CDR3 spells CASSPTQTVVWETQYF. The DNA for the CDR3 is TGTGCCAGCTCACCTACCCAGACGGTGGTTTGGGAGACCCAGTACTTC.